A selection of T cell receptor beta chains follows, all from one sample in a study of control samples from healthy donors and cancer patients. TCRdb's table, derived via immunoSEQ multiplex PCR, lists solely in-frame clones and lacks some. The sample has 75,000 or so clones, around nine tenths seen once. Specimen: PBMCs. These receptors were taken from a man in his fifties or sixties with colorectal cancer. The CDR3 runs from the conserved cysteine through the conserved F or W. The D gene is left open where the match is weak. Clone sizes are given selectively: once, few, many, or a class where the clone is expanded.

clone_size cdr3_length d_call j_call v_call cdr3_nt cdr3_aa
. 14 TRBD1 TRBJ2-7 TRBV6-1 TGTGCCAGCAGTGACCCGGGACAGTCCTACGAGCAGTACTTC CASSDPGQSYEQYF
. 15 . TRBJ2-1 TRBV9 TGTGCCAGCAGCGTAGCTGGGTGGTCCTACAATGAGCAGTTCTTC CASSVAGWSYNEQFF
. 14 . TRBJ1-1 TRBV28 TGTGCCAGCAGTTCCGCAGGATCGAACACTGAAGCTTTCTTT CASSSAGSNTEAFF
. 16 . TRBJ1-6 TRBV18 TGTGCCAGCTCACCAGATTCGGCCTCCTATAATTCACCCCTCCACTTT CASSPDSASYNSPLHF
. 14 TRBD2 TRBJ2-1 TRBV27 TGTGCCAGCAGAAGCGGGGGGGGATACAATGAGCAGTTCTTC CASRSGGGYNEQFF
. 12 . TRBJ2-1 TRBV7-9 TGTGCCAGCAGCTTAGGAGTCAATGAGCAGTTCTTC CASSLGVNEQFF
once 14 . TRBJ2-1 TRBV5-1 TGCGCCAGCAGCTACCTTAGCCCGGACAATGAGCAGTTCTTC CASSYLSPDNEQFF
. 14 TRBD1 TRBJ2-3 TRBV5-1 TGCGCCAGCAGCACCGACAGGGGCACAGATACGCAGTATTTT CASSTDRGTDTQYF
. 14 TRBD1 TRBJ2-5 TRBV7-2 TGTGCCAGCAGCTTGGGGACAGGGGGAAAGACCCAGTACTTC CASSLGTGGKTQYF
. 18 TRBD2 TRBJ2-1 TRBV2 TGTGCCAGCAGTGCGCTGGGAACTAGCGGGCGGGCCTACAATGAGCAGTTCTTC CASSALGTSGRAYNEQFF
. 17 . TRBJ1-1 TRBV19 TGTGCCAGTAGTATCAGTGTAACAGGACCCTGGGACACTGAAGCTTTCTTT CASSISVTGPWDTEAFF
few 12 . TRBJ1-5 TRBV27 TGTGCCAGCAGCACGACAGGTCAGCCCCAGCATTTT CASSTTGQPQHF
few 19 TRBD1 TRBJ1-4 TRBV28 TGTGCCAGCAGCAGCCCCTCGCGGGGACAGGGGGCGACTAATGAAAAACTGTTTTTT CASSSPSRGQGATNEKLFF
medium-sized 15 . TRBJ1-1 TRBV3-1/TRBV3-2 TGTGCCAGCAGCCAAGTGGGTGAATGGAACACTGAAGCTTTCTTT CASSQVGEWNTEAFF
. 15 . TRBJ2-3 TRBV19 TGTGCCAGTAGTACCTCCGGACAAAGCACAGATACGCAGTATTTT CASSTSGQSTDTQYF
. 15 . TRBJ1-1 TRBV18 TGTGCCAGCTCCCGGGGTTTATCACCTCCCACTGAAGCTTTCTTT CASSRGLSPPTEAFF
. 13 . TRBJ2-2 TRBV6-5 TGTGCCGGTTCACTAGCAAACACCGGGGAGCTGTTTTTT CAGSLANTGELFF
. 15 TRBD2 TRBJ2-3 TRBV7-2 TGTGCCAGCAGCGATAGCGGGGGGGCCGGAGATACGCAGTATTTT CASSDSGGAGDTQYF
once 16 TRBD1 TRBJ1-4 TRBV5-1 TGCGCCAGCAGCACTATGGGAAAAGGGGGCAACGAAAAACTGTTTTTT CASSTMGKGGNEKLFF
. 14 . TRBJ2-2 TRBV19 TGTGCCAGTAGTATAACAGGGAACACCGGGGAGCTGTTTTTT CASSITGNTGELFF
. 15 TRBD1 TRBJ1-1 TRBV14 TGTGCCAGCAGCGATAACAGGGGGCTGCGCACTGAAGCTTTCTTT CASSDNRGLRTEAFF
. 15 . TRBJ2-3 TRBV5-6 TGTGCCAGCAGCTTGGCAGGGGCCTACACAGATACGCAGTATTTT CASSLAGAYTDTQYF
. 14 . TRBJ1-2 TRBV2 TGTGCCAGCAGTGAGTCGGGGCAGACCTATGGCTACACCTTC CASSESGQTYGYTF
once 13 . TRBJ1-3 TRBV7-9 TGTGCCAGCAGCCTCTCGGGACAAAACACCATATATTTT CASSLSGQNTIYF
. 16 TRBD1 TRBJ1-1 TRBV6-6 TGTGCCAGCAGACCCGGGGTAGGGGGCGGATGGACTGAAGCTTTCTTT CASRPGVGGGWTEAFF
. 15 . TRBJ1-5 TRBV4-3 TGCGCCAGCAGCCAAGTTTTTTCAGGCGATTGGCCCCAGCATTTT CASSQVFSGDWPQHF
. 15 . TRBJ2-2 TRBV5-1 TGCGCCAGCAGCCCCACAGGGGAGGCTTACGGGGAGCTGTTTTTT CASSPTGEAYGELFF
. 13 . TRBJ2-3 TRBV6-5 TGTGCCAGCAGTTACTACAACACAGATACGCAGTATTTT CASSYYNTDTQYF
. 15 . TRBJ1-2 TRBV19 TGTGCCAGTAGTGTCGTCCATGAGGCTAACTATGGCTACACCTTC CASSVVHEANYGYTF
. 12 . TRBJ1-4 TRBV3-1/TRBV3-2 TGTGCCAGCAGCCAACCTAATGAAAAACTGTTTTTT CASSQPNEKLFF
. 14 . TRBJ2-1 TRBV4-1 TGCGCCAGCAGCCAAGATCAGGGGGGTGGTGAGCAGTTCTTC CASSQDQGGGEQFF
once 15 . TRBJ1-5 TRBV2 TGTGCCAGCAGTGAATGGCCTGGAGGCGGTCAGCCCCAGCATTTT CASSEWPGGGQPQHF
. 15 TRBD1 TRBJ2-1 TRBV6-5 TGTGCCAGCAGTTACGGGGACAGGGGATCATGGGAGCAGTTCTTC CASSYGDRGSWEQFF
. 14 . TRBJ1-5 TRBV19 TGTGCCAGTAGACAGGGTCCCTTGGCTCAGCCCCAGCATTTT CASRQGPLAQPQHF
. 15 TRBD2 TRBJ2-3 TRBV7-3 TGTGCCAGCAGCTTCAGCGGGGGGGCCGCAGATACGCAGTATTTT CASSFSGGAADTQYF
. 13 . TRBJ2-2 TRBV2 TGTGCCAGGGCTAGCGAGAACACCGGGGAGCTGTTTTTT CARASENTGELFF
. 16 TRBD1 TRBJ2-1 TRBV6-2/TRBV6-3 TGTGCCAGCAGCAACCCGGGACAGGGGGCGTACAATGAGCAGTTCTTC CASSNPGQGAYNEQFF
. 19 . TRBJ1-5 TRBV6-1 TGTGCCAGCAGTGAGGAAGTGGGGGTCATTATAAGGGGCAATCAGCCCCAGCATTTT CASSEEVGVIIRGNQPQHF
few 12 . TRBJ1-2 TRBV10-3 TGTGCCATCGGAGCAGGGTCCCATGGCTACACCTTC CAIGAGSHGYTF
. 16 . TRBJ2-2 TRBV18 TGTGCCAGCTCACCACTTGGGGGAGGCTACACCGGGGAGCTGTTTTTT CASSPLGGGYTGELFF
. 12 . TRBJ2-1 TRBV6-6 TGTGCCAGCAGCCCTTCCTACAATGAGCAGTTCTTC CASSPSYNEQFF
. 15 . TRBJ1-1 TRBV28 TGTGCCAGCAGTACTGGGTCAACCGTCTCGACTGAAGCTTTCTTT CASSTGSTVSTEAFF
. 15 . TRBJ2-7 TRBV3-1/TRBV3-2 TGTGCCAGCAGCCAAGAACCCGACAGCTCCTACGAGCAGTACTTC CASSQEPDSSYEQYF
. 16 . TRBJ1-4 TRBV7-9 TGTGCCAGCAGCTTAGCGCTAGGGGCCTTGAATGAAAAACTGTTTTTT CASSLALGALNEKLFF
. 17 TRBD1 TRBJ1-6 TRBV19 TGTGCCAGTAGTACGGACAGGGGGCGTCGGGGGAATTCACCCCTCCACTTT CASSTDRGRRGNSPLHF
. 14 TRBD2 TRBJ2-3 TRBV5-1 TGCGCCAGCAGCCCTCGACTAGCGACAGATACGCAGTATTTT CASSPRLATDTQYF
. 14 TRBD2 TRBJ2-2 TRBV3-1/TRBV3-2 TGTGCCAGCAGCCAACGACTAGCAGGCGGGGAGCTGTTTTTT CASSQRLAGGELFF
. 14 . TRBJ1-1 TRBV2 TGTGCCAGCAGTGCAGGGTTGGGTAACACTGAAGCTTTCTTT CASSAGLGNTEAFF
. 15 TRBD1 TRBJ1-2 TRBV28 TGTGCCAGCAGTAGATCGGGACAGCCGTATTTTGGCTACACCTTC CASSRSGQPYFGYTF
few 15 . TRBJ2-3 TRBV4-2 TGTGCCAGCAGCCGGGAAAGAGCGGTGACAGATACGCAGTATTTT CASSRERAVTDTQYF
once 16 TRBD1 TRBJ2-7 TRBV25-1 TGTGCCAGCAGTAAAACCGGACAGGGGGCGCGGAACGAGCAGTACTTC CASSKTGQGARNEQYF
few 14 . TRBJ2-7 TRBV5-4 TGTGCCAGCAGCTACAAAGGAGGGTCCTACGAGCAGTACTTC CASSYKGGSYEQYF
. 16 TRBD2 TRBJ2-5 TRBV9 TGTGCCAGCAGCGTAGCTAGCGGGGGGGCGGGAGAGACCCAGTACTTC CASSVASGGAGETQYF
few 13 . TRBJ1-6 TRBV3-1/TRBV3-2 TGTGCCAGCAGCCAAGAGGGGCGGTCACCCCTCCACTTT CASSQEGRSPLHF